Below, 23 T cell receptor beta chains from the same sample are listed, as sequenced in a study of tissue T cells after allogeneic stem cell transplantation. Profiled with immunoSEQ multiplex PCR; TCRdb holds only in-frame clones, not every one. The repertoire holds 4,000 to 5,000 clones, with about 40% as singletons. Time point given: mouse harvest day 14 after allogeneic transplant. Tail vein injection delivered 10^7 T-cell-depleted bone marrow cells and 10^6 splenic CD5+ T cells. The sample consisted of gut tissue. The receptors stem from a female BALB/c mouse given C57BL/6 T cells with graft-versus-host disease after an allogeneic hematopoietic cell transplant.

Worth noting for this clone: Genes here carry mouse names. The read is 1 residue too short to cover the CDR3 end, so that end is filled in from the germline J gene. V and J are TRBV13-2 and TRBJ2-3, with 10 nucleotides matching TRBD1. V gave up 1 base and J gave up 3 bases; unmatched junction bases: 2. This CDR3 is built from 15 residues. The germline V gene has CDR1 NNHNN and CDR2 SYGAGS (reference sequence). CDR3 DNA (partial): TGTGCCAGCGGTGATTTGGGACAGGGGGCAGAAACGCTGTAT. It encodes CASGDLGQGAETLY. The full CDR3 is CASGDLGQGAETLYF.

There are a few counts of this clone. Gene names refer to mouse genes. The read stops 1 residue short of the end of the CDR3; the missing end is completed from the germline J gene. The rearrangement uses TRBV23 and TRBJ2-5; the DNA was not compared with TRBD1, the D call given in the table. CDR1 and CDR2 (germline): KGHTA, FQNQQP. This CDR3 comprises 14 residues. CDR3 bases read: TGCTCCAGCAGTCCGACAGTTAACCAAGACACCCAGTAC. Protein sequence: CSSSPTVNQDTQY. The whole CDR3 protein is CSSSPTVNQDTQYF. The full variable domain, rest sourced from reference TRBV23 and TRBJ2-5, is DAAVTQKPRYLIKMKGQEAEMKCIPEKGHTAVFWYQQKQSKELKFLIYFQNQQPLDQIDMVKERFSAVCPSSSLCSLGIRTCEAEDSALYLCSSSPTVNQDTQYFGPGTRLLVL.

This clone was detected only a few times. Mouse gene names and germline throughout. The read is 1 residue too short to cover the CDR3 end, so that end is filled in from the germline J gene. The chain employs TRBV14 and TRBJ1-3; maybe TRBD1 (5 bases). Per germline, CDR1 SGHDT and CDR2 FRDEAV. CDR3 length: 14 residues. V lost 1 base and J lost 2, with 7 bases in between. CDR3 DNA, as far as it was read: TGTGCCAGCAGTTTCCCCAGGGCTGGAAATACGCTCTAT. Encoded protein: CASSFPRAGNTLY. The whole CDR3 region reads CASSFPRAGNTLYF.

This clone is judged large. Any gene name here is a mouse gene name. The read is 1 residue too short to cover the CDR3 end, so that end is filled in from the germline J gene. The V and J genes are TRBV5 and TRBJ1-4; D is undetermined. Looked up from germline, CDR1 is LGHNA and CDR2 is YNLKQL (reference sequence). Deletions cut 1 base from V and 7 bases from J, with 7 bases between. This CDR3 comprises 13 residues. Incomplete CDR3 DNA: TGTGCCAGCAGCCAAGGAAGGGCCGAAAGATTATTT. Protein product: CASSQGRAERLF. The complete CDR3 protein is CASSQGRAERLFF.

Regarding this clone: Gene names denote mouse genes. The sequenced CDR3 bases are TGTGCCAGCAGCCGACAGGGGGCGGACACAGAAGTCTTC. Translating it yields CASSRQGADTEVF. The complete CDR3 protein is CASSRQGADTEVFF. This chain links TRBV26 with TRBJ1-1; 10 bases are a match to TRBD1. From the germline J gene comes the end of the CDR3, since the read stops 1 residue before it. V was pared by 6 bases and J by 3 bases, with 4 bases of the junction left unmatched. In germline, CDR1 is KGHPV, CDR2 FQNQEV (reference sequence). The CDR3 is 14 residues long.

Details on this clone: The gene symbols are mouse symbols. The read ends 1 residue early relative to the CDR3; the germline J gene fills the gap. The rearrangement links TRBV13-2 to TRBJ2-5, with 9 bases aligning to TRBD1. With V trimmed by 5 bases and J by 5 bases, 3 bases remained unmatched. Per the germline V gene, CDR1 is NNHNN and CDR2 is SYGAGS (reference sequence). The CDR3 covers 13 residues. The CDR3 spells CASGPTGGDTQYF. The covered CDR3 bases are TGTGCCAGCGGACCGACAGGGGGAGACACCCAGTAC.

To note about this clone: Gene names are mouse gene names. The read stops 1 residue short of the end of the CDR3; the missing end is completed from the germline J gene. The rearrangement uses TRBV17 and TRBJ1-4, with 8 bases identical to TRBD1. J was trimmed by 6 bases and V by 5 bases; bases with no gene match: 2. CDR1 MNHDT and CDR2 YYDKIL come from the germline V gene. The length of the CDR3 is 13 residues. CDR3 DNA (partial): TGTGCTAGCAGTGACAGGGGTGACGAAAGATTATTT. Amino acid sequence: CASSDRGDERLF. The full CDR3 sequence reads CASSDRGDERLFF.

Worth noting for this clone: Gene names and germline match the mouse. Other DNA sequences in the sample encode the same CDR3. CDR3 bases read: TGTGCCAGCAGCCTACAGGGAGGTGCAGAAACGCTGTAT. Protein product: CASSLQGGAETLY. The full CDR3 is CASSLQGGAETLYF. This sequence joins TRBV26 and TRBJ2-3; TRBD1 might be the D (6 bases). The read comes to an end 1 residue before the CDR3 does, leaving the germline J gene to fill in the end. V shed 6 bases and J shed 1 base, with 11 bases lying between them. CDR1 is KGHPV, CDR2 FQNQEV, per germline (reference sequence). The CDR3 has 14 amino acids. The variable domain in full, completed from reference TRBV26 and TRBJ2-3, reads NSKVIQTPRYLVKGQGQKAKMRCIPEKGHPVVFWYQQNKNNEFKFLINFQNQEVLQQIDMTEKRFSAECPSNSPCSLEIQSSEAGDSALYLCASSLQGGAETLYFGSGTRLTVL.

Notes on this clone: Gene names follow the mouse nomenclature. The DNA ends 1 residue before the CDR3 does, and the rest of the CDR3 is filled in from the germline J gene. The chain is built from TRBV13-3 and TRBJ2-3, with unresolved D. Deletions cut 0 bases from V and 1 base from J, with 9 bases between. Per germline, CDR1 NNHDY and CDR2 SYVADS. CDR3 length equals 15 residues. The CDR3 reads CASSDVGKGAETLYF. The part of the CDR3 DNA that was read is TGTGCCAGCAGTGATGTAGGCAAGGGTGCAGAAACGCTGTAT.

Comments on this clone: Germline and genes here are mouse. The DNA ends 1 residue before the CDR3 does, and the rest of the CDR3 is filled in from the germline J gene. The chain couples TRBV3 to TRBJ1-4; weak D call: TRBD1 (6 bases). The CDR3 loop spans 15 amino acids. Germline-derived CDR1 and CDR2 are SNHLY and FYNGKV (reference sequence). The V end lost 5 bases, the J end lost 0 bases, and 10 bases lay between the germline ends. CDR3 bases read: TGTGCCAGCAGCCCCGGGACAATTTCCAACGAAAGATTATTT. As protein: CASSPGTISNERLF. The CDR3 in its entirety is CASSPGTISNERLFF.

The table lists this clone with a few counts. These gene names are mouse names. The read terminates 1 residue ahead of where the CDR3 ends, so the germline J gene completes it. V is TRBV2 and J is TRBJ2-7; D is perhaps TRBD1 or TRBD2 (5 bases each). The CDR3 is 13 amino acids. The V end was cut by 4 bases, the J end by 3 bases, with 10 bases between. CDR1 is LGHNA, CDR2 YSYQKL, per germline. CDR3 sequence reads: CASSRDPLYEQYF. The DNA read from the CDR3 is TGTGCCAGCAGCCGGGACCCCCTCTATGAACAGTAC.

This clone was counted only a few times. One base away lies a much larger clone, so this may be a sequencing read error. The listed genes are named as in mouse. The read finishes 1 residue shy of the CDR3 end, and the germline J gene is used to complete it. The sample contains more than one DNA sequence encoding this CDR3. The chain links TRBV26 to TRBJ1-4; D gene ambiguous. The CDR3 sequence is 13 residues long. Germline-derived CDR1 and CDR2 are KGHPV and FQNQEV (reference sequence). V dropped 3 bases and J dropped 3 bases, with 5 bases sitting between them. The CDR3 loop is CASSLGPNERLFF. The DNA read from the CDR3 is TGTGCCAGCAGTCTTGGGCCCAACGAAAGATTATTT.

This clone was picked up a small number of times. The germline and genes are mouse ones. The read halts 1 residue ahead of the CDR3 end, with the missing end drawn from the germline J gene. The V gene is TRBV23, the J gene TRBJ1-2. The germline CDR1 and CDR2 sequences are KGHTA and FQNQQP. The CDR3 loop spans 15 amino acids. CDR3 sequence reads: CSSSQSGGANSDYTF. The CDR3 bases that were read are TGCTCCAGCAGTCAATCGGGGGGGGCAAACTCCGACTACACC.

By sample fraction, this clone is medium-sized. Genes and germline come from the mouse. The read terminates 1 residue ahead of where the CDR3 ends, so the germline J gene completes it. This chain connects TRBV13-2 to TRBJ1-4, with 8 bases fitting TRBD1. There are 14 residues in the CDR3. Germline V gives CDR1 NNHNN, CDR2 SYGAGS (reference sequence). V dropped 5 bases and J dropped 3; count of bases not matched to a gene: 3. The DNA read from the CDR3 is TGTGCCAGCGGGGCGACAGGGGCCAACGAAAGATTATTT. Its translation: CASGATGANERLF. The whole CDR3 sequence is CASGATGANERLFF.

In regard to this clone: Gene names are mouse gene names. The read finishes 1 residue shy of the CDR3 end, and the germline J gene is used to complete it. V gene TRBV13-1 combines with J gene TRBJ1-1, with D possibly TRBD1 on 5 matching bases. V was clipped by 10 bases and J by 0 bases, with 10 bases between them. The CDR3 totals 12 residues. The V gene's germline CDR1 is NSHNY and CDR2 SYGAGN. CDR3 loop: CAGGGSNTEVFF. The CDR3 bases that were read are TGTGCCGGCGGGGGGTCAAACACAGAAGTCTTC.

Points on this clone: Mouse names are used for the genes. The DNA ends 1 residue before the CDR3 does, and the rest of the CDR3 is filled in from the germline J gene. The V call is TRBV5, the J call TRBJ1-4; possibly TRBD1 for D (6 bases). The V gene lost 0 bases and the J gene lost 4 bases, with 9 bases spanning the gap. The CDR3 extends over 15 amino acids. CDR1 LGHNA and CDR2 YNLKQL come from the germline V gene (reference sequence). The CDR3 sequence is CASSQERGGNERLFF. CDR3 bases read: TGTGCCAGCAGCCAAGAAAGGGGGGGCAACGAAAGATTATTT.

This clone was seen just once. Gene and germline names: mouse. The CDR3 extends 1 residue past the end of the read, so its final part is completed from the germline J gene. This chain uses TRBV4 with TRBJ1-6, with 7 bases fitting TRBD1. TRBJ1-6 belongs to the ORF category, with a function that is uncertain. With V trimmed by 5 bases and J by 7 bases, 8 bases remained unmatched. The V gene's germline CDR1 is LGHDT and CDR2 YNNKQL (reference sequence). The CDR3 runs 15 residues. The CDR3 spells CASSVNRGRNSPLYF. The part of the CDR3 DNA that was read is TGTGCCAGCAGCGTAAACAGGGGAAGGAATTCGCCCCTCTAC.

As for this clone: The listed genes are named as in mouse. The read terminates 1 residue ahead of where the CDR3 ends, so the germline J gene completes it. V usage is TRBV26 and J usage is TRBJ1-4; D ambiguous. Germline V gene lookup returns CDR1 KGHPV and CDR2 FQNQEV (reference sequence). Trimming shortened V by 1 base and J by 0 bases, and 6 bases separated the two germline ends. The length of the CDR3 is 15 residues. The chain's CDR3 is CASSLWGLSNERLFF. The DNA read from the CDR3 is TGTGCCAGCAGTCTGTGGGGTCTTTCCAACGAAAGATTATTT.

Comment on this clone: The genes are named according to mouse. The read is 1 residue too short to cover the CDR3 end, so that end is filled in from the germline J gene. The chain recombines TRBV26 with TRBJ1-4; a weak D match, TRBD1 (5 bases). The germline V and J ends were trimmed by 0 bases and 0 bases, with 8 bases remaining between them. CDR3 length: 16 residues. The germline CDR1 and CDR2 sequences are KGHPV and FQNQEV (reference sequence). The CDR3 protein is CASSLSIRVSNERLFF. The covered CDR3 bases are TGTGCCAGCAGTCTGTCGATCAGGGTTTCCAACGAAAGATTATTT.

This clone is judged medium-sized (0.01 to 0.1%). These gene names are mouse names. The CDR3 extends 1 residue past the end of the read, so its final part is completed from the germline J gene. This rearrangement joins TRBV16 to TRBJ2-1; D is uncertain. There are 12 residues in the CDR3. Germline values: CDR1 SGHSA, CDR2 FRNQAP. V lost 0 bases and J lost 6, with 3 bases in between. CDR3 DNA, as far as it was read: TGTGCAAGCAGCTTAGATATTGCTGAGCAGTTC. It codes for CASSLDIAEQF. The entire CDR3 is CASSLDIAEQFF.

Worth noting for this clone: Genes and germline come from the mouse. The read ends 1 residue shy of where the CDR3 ends; the end is completed using the germline J gene. The rearrangement joins TRBV2 to TRBJ2-5; D may be TRBD1 or TRBD2 (7 bases each). CDR1 and CDR2 (germline): LGHNA, YSYQKL. CDR3 length equals 16 residues. V lost 4 bases, J lost 0 bases, and 14 bases lay in between. The CDR3 sequence: CASSPQGGVNQDTQYF. CDR3 bases read: TGTGCCAGCAGCCCTCAGGGGGGGGTTAACCAAGACACCCAGTAC.

Of note for this clone: Germline and genes: mouse. CDR3 region: CASSPQGAGSDYTF. Incomplete CDR3 DNA: TGTGCCAGCAGTCCCCAGGGGGCTGGCTCCGACTACACC. The chain is built from TRBV26 and TRBJ1-2; 8 bases match TRBD1. The observed sequence ends 1 residue before the CDR3 terminus, with the missing tail filled in from the germline J gene. The trim removed 4 bases at V and 4 bases at J, leaving 5 bases unmatched. Germline CDR1 and CDR2: KGHPV and FQNQEV (reference sequence). The CDR3 sequence is 14 residues long.

As for this clone: Gene names denote mouse genes. The read gets to within 1 residue of the CDR3 end, and the germline J gene fills in the rest. The chain uses TRBV26 and TRBJ1-5; D is unresolved. The CDR3 length is 14 residues. Deletions cut 4 bases from V and 0 bases from J, with 7 bases between. Germline loops: CDR1 KGHPV, CDR2 FQNQEV (reference sequence). The CDR3 protein is CASSRQINNQAPLF. The CDR3 bases that were read are TGTGCCAGCAGTCGGCAGATTAACAACCAGGCTCCGCTT. The full variable domain, rest sourced from reference TRBV26 and TRBJ1-5, is NSKVIQTPRYLVKGQGQKAKMRCIPEKGHPVVFWYQQNKNNEFKFLINFQNQEVLQQIDMTEKRFSAECPSNSPCSLEIQSSEAGDSALYLCASSRQINNQAPLFGEGTRLSVL.